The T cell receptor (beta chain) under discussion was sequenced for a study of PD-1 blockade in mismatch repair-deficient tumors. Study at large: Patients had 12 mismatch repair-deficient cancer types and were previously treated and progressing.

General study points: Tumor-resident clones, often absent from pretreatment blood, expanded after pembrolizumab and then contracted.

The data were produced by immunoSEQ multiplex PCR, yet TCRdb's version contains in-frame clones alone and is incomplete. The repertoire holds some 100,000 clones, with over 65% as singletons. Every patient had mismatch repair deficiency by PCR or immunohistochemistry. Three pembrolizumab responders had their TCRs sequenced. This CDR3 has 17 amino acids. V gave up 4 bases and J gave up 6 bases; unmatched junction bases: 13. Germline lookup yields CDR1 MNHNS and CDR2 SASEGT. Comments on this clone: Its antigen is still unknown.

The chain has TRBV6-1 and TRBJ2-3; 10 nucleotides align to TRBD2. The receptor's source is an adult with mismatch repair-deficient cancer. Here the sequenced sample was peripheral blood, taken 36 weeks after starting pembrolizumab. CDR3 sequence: CASSGPRTSGAADTQYF. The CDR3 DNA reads TGTGCCAGCAGTGGGCCTCGGACTAGCGGAGCCGCCGATACGCAGTATTTT.